The 11 T cell receptor beta chains below were found in one sample sequenced in a study of cytomegalovirus exposure and HLA in healthy donors (dated by TCRdb to 2015 to 2018). The library was built by means of the immunoSEQ multiplex PCR assay. For the multiplex PCR, a mixture combining 60 forward primers for TCR Vbeta segments and 13 reverse primers for TCR Jbeta segments was used. This immuneACCESS table, as held by TCRdb, lists in-frame sequences with V and J called but not all clones. Of the missing ones, under half trace to an unresolved V gene in checked studies; the others have no known cause. This sample holds 100,000 to 150,000 clones; about 81% were observed only once. The ten largest clones add up to less than 1.1% of the sample. Source material: PBMCs. The receptors derive from a woman aged 25-40 years in good health and CMV-seronegative.

V usage is TRBV2 and J usage is TRBJ2-5; unclear D gene. Gene TRBJ2-7 matches the end of the DNA better, so the J call may be wrong. This CDR3 comprises 10 residues. Germline loops: CDR1 SNHLY, CDR2 FYNNEI. CDR3 amino acids: CASSLYEQYF. The CDR3 DNA is TGTGCCAGCAGTCTCTACGAGCAGTACTTC.

The chain uses TRBV5-4 and TRBJ1-2, with 8 bases identical to TRBD1. The V and J ends lost 3 bases and 6 bases, in that order; junction bases with no gene match: 4. CDR1 is SGHNT and CDR2 is YYREEE in the germline V gene (reference sequence). CDR3 size: 13 residues. The CDR3 DNA follows: TGTGCCAGCAGCTCCCAGGGGGCGGATGGCTACACCTTC. Its translation is CASSSQGADGYTF.

The chain couples TRBV6-6 to TRBJ1-2, with TRBD1 matching 10 bases. The germline V gene encodes CDR1 MNHNY and CDR2 SVGAGI (reference sequence). Losses at the gene ends were 2 bases for V and 2 bases for J; bases not matched to a gene: 5. The CDR3 runs 16 residues. CDR3 region: CASSYGQGEGNYGYTF. DNA of the CDR3: TGTGCCAGCAGTTACGGACAGGGGGAAGGGAACTATGGCTACACCTTC.

The V and J genes are TRBV19 and TRBJ2-7; 9 nucleotides align to TRBD1. Germline values: CDR1 LNHDA, CDR2 SQIVND (reference sequence). The CDR3 length is 13 residues. The ends lost 3 bases at V and 5 bases at J; junction bases unmatched: 2. This chain's CDR3 is CASSIRTGDEQYF. In DNA form, the CDR3 reads TGTGCCAGTAGTATTCGGACAGGGGACGAGCAGTACTTC.

As concerns this clone: At one boundary the junction diverges from the germline segment, which might be a read error. This chain links TRBV7-9 with TRBJ2-7; D is possibly TRBD1 (5 bases). From germline, CDR1 is SEHNR and CDR2 FQNEAQ (reference sequence). The CDR3 loop spans 15 amino acids. Written as DNA, the CDR3 is TGTTCCAGCAGCTTATGGGGTGGGGCACCGGGCGAGCAGTACTTC. It is translated as CSSSLWGGAPGEQYF.

This clone was seen only once. The gene calls are TRBV2 and TRBJ2-2, with D hard to call. Germline CDR1 reads SNHLY; CDR2 reads FYNNEI. This CDR3 region has 13 residues. V was cut by 6 bases and J by 6 bases, with 11 bases left in between. CDR3 DNA sequence: TGTGCCAGCAGATCCGACAATCCCGGGGAGCTGTTTTTT. Its translation is CASRSDNPGELFF.

This rearrangement joins TRBV10-3 to TRBJ2-3; TRBD2 aligns across 8 bases. V trimming: 6 bases; J trimming: 0 bases; junction bases outside the gene matches: 2. The germline CDR1 and CDR2 sequences are ENHRY and SYGVKD. The CDR3 consists of 14 residues. The CDR3 loop is CAIRAGVSTDTQYF. For the CDR3, the DNA is TGTGCCATCAGAGCGGGAGTTAGCACAGATACGCAGTATTTT.

CDR3 sequence reads: CASSMAQVGRNEQYF. The CDR3 DNA follows: TGTGCCAGTAGTATGGCCCAGGTGGGGAGGAACGAGCAGTACTTC. The V and J genes are TRBV19 and TRBJ2-7, with D possibly TRBD2 on 6 matching bases. V lost 3 bases, J lost 5 bases, and 17 bases lay in between. The CDR3 sequence is 15 residues long. CDR1 and CDR2 from the germline V gene are LNHDA and SQIVND (reference sequence).

CDR3: CASGTGQGSAFF. The CDR3 DNA is TGTGCTAGTGGTACCGGACAGGGATCAGCTTTCTTT. This chain joins TRBV12-5 and TRBJ1-1; 8 bases are a match to TRBD1. The CDR3 covers 12 residues. Germline lookup yields CDR1 LGHNT and CDR2 FRNRAP. V lost 5 bases to trimming and J lost 10 bases; unmatched junction nucleotides: 6.

The J gene is TRBJ1-6, the V gene TRBV7-6, with D possibly being TRBD1 (6 bases). From germline, CDR1 is SGHVS and CDR2 FNYEAQ. The CDR3 runs 15 residues. V lost 2 bases, J lost 12 bases, and 17 bases lay in between. The CDR3, as DNA: TGTGCCAGCAGCTTAATTACAGGGCTGAGCGGACCCCTCCACTTT. Protein: CASSLITGLSGPLHF.

The chain has TRBV13 and TRBJ2-7; weak D call: TRBD2 (6 bases). The CDR3 extends over 15 amino acids. The ends were cut back, 4 bases at V and 1 base at J, with 14 bases in the middle. Germline CDR1 is PRHDT and CDR2 is FYEKMQ (reference sequence). CDR3 sequence: CASSCLRELSYEQYF. The CDR3 DNA follows: TGTGCCAGCAGCTGCTTACGGGAGCTATCCTACGAGCAGTACTTC.